This TCR beta chain was identified during a study of T cell changes during pregnancy in multiple sclerosis. The protocol was immunoSEQ multiplex PCR, while the TCRdb copy is restricted to in-frame clones and leaves out a portion. This table holds approximately 30,000 clones, approximately 94% found once. The receptor comes from a female donor with multiple sclerosis, enrolled in a pregnancy study. The source material was CD4+ T cells from peripheral blood mononuclear cells, sampled after pregnancy.

CDR3: CASMTGDTEAFF. DNA for the CDR3: TGTGCCAGCATGACAGGGGACACTGAAGCTTTCTTT. This chain uses TRBV6-6 with TRBJ1-1, with 8 bases aligning to TRBD1. The CDR3 loop spans 12 amino acids. CDR1 MNHNY and CDR2 SVGAGI come from the germline V gene (reference sequence). The junction had 1 base not matched to a gene; V was cut back by 7 bases and J by 3 bases.